This T cell receptor beta chain was documented in a study of shared clonotypes between healthy human individuals. Study at large: Samples came from a couple of female and three male donors aged 18 to 49. Study-wide results and caveats: Sorted-subset samples were not fully sequenced, rarefaction indicated. Memory subsets generally showed smaller estimated richness than naive subsets did.

The ends were cut back, 4 bases at V and 2 bases at J, with 5 bases in the middle. The CDR3 consists of 13 residues. Germline CDR1 KGHSY, CDR2 FQNENV. As concerns this clone: Its antigen is unknown.

The assay was run at deep level. Clones were sequenced by immunoSEQ multiplex PCR, and TCRdb holds only the in-frame ones, with some missing. The sample contains approximately 2.4 million clones, around 95% of which appear only once. Sequenced material: naive CD4+ T cells sorted from blood. Noted subset: CD45RA+ positively selected. The receptor's source is a man aged 18 to 29 in good health. This chain joins TRBV16 and TRBJ2-2; perhaps TRBD2 as D (5 bases). The CDR3 DNA reads as TGTGCCAGCAGCCGGACTAACACCGGGGAGCTGTTTTTT. It codes for CASSRTNTGELFF.